These T cell receptor beta chains were read from a single sample in a study of cytomegalovirus exposure and HLA in healthy donors. Only in-frame clones appear in the TCRdb table, and some are missing; sequencing was by immunoSEQ multiplex PCR. The sample includes about 110,000 clones, approximately 80% of them seen just once. Specimen: PBMCs. These receptors came from a male donor in good health and CMV-seronegative. CDR3s include the opening cysteine and the closing phenylalanine or tryptophan. The D gene is left open where the match is weak. Not all rows give a size; the values are once, few, many and, for expanded clones, a class.

clone_size d_call j_call v_call cdr3_nt cdr3_aa
. . TRBJ2-1 TRBV7-2 TGTGCCAGCAGCCGACCGGGACTGGGGTTGAATGAGCAGTTCTTC CASSRPGLGLNEQFF
. TRBD2 TRBJ2-5 TRBV19 TGTGCCAGTAGTATGGGAGGGGAGACCCAGTACTTC CASSMGGETQYF
. TRBD1 TRBJ2-6 TRBV7-3 TGTGCCAGCAGCATCCGACAGGGGAAGTCTGGGGCCAACGTCCTGACTTTC CASSIRQGKSGANVLTF
. . TRBJ2-3 TRBV18 TGTGCCAGCTCACGTAGCGAGCGCACAGATACGCAGTATTTT CASSRSERTDTQYF
. . TRBJ2-1 TRBV29-1 TGCAGCGTGATCAGCGGAGGTGGGTCCTACAATGAGCAGTTCTTC CSVISGGGSYNEQFF
once . TRBJ2-3 TRBV19 TGTGCCAGTAGCGCGGGGAGGTTCGGCACAGATACGCAGTATTTT CASSAGRFGTDTQYF
. . TRBJ2-7 TRBV6-1 TGTGCCAGCAGTGACGGGGAGTCAAGTTACGAGCAGTACTTC CASSDGESSYEQYF
few . TRBJ2-5 TRBV18 TGTGCCAGCTCACCACCCACAGGAAGGGAGACCCAGTACTTC CASSPPTGRETQYF
. TRBD2 TRBJ2-1 TRBV7-9 TGTGCCAGCAGCTTAGGCCCTAGCGGGAGCTACAATGAGCAGTTCTTC CASSLGPSGSYNEQFF
. TRBD1 TRBJ1-6 TRBV2 TGTGCCAGCAGTAAAGGGACAGGGATTTCACCCCTCCACTTT CASSKGTGISPLHF
. . TRBJ2-7 TRBV6-4 TGTGCCAGCAGTGCCTGGACAATTAAAACTGCCTACGAGCAGTACTTC CASSAWTIKTAYEQYF
. . TRBJ2-5 TRBV4-1 TGCGCCAGCAGCCAAGTGTACAGCCAAGAGACCCAGTACTTC CASSQVYSQETQYF
. . TRBJ1-2 TRBV7-9 TGTGCCAGCAGCTCGGGGTCCCAGAAGGATGGCTACACCTTC CASSSGSQKDGYTF
. . TRBJ2-2 TRBV6-5 TGTGCCAGCAGACAGGACAGATTAAACACCGGGGAGCTGTTTTTT CASRQDRLNTGELFF
. . TRBJ1-2 TRBV30 TGTGCCTGGGGGAGGGACCGACCCCATGGCTACACCTTC CAWGRDRPHGYTF
. . TRBJ2-7 TRBV27 TGTGCCAGCAGTTTATCGGAAGGAGGCGTCTACGAGCAGTACTTC CASSLSEGGVYEQYF
once . TRBJ1-6 TRBV7-9 TGTGCCAGCAGCTTTGGCACAGCAAATTCACCCCTCCACTTT CASSFGTANSPLHF
. . TRBJ2-7 TRBV28 TGTGCCAGCACCGATATTCCGGGACAGGGGTCTAGCGGGAGGATGTACGAGCAGTACTTC CASTDIPGQGSSGRMYEQYF
. TRBD1 TRBJ2-7 TRBV6-6 TGTGCCAGCAGTCGCAAAGGGACAGGGGGCGGCTACGAGCAGTACTTC CASSRKGTGGGYEQYF
. TRBD1 TRBJ1-2 TRBV7-3 TGTGCCAGCAGCTTGGCGACAGGGGGCGCGGGTGGCTACACCTTC CASSLATGGAGGYTF
. . TRBJ2-1 TRBV28 TGTGCCAGCAGTCACAATTCCTACAATGAGCAGTTCTTC CASSHNSYNEQFF
. . TRBJ1-3 TRBV6-1 TGTGCCAGCAGTGCGGGTTGGAAGAACACCATATATTTT CASSAGWKNTIYF
. . TRBJ1-1 TRBV7-9 TGTGCCAGCAGCTTAAGCGCGTTTGAAGCTTTCTTT CASSLSAFEAFF
. TRBD1 TRBJ1-1 TRBV19 TGTGCCAGTCGTTGGACAGGGGGCGCGTCCGAAGCTTTCTTT CASRWTGGASEAFF
. . TRBJ2-1 TRBV27 TGTGCCAGCAGCCTGACAGGAAGCTCCTACAATGAGCAGTTCTTC CASSLTGSSYNEQFF
. . TRBJ1-1 TRBV29-1 TGCAGCGTACACAGGGCACCTGAAGCTTTCTTT CSVHRAPEAFF
few . TRBJ1-3 TRBV9 TGTGCCAGCAGCGTAGCAGGAGGGAACACCATATATTTT CASSVAGGNTIYF
. TRBD1 TRBJ1-4 TRBV4-3 TGCGCCAGCAGCCAGGACACCGCAGGGGGCAGTGAAAAACTGTTTTTT CASSQDTAGGSEKLFF
. . TRBJ1-1 TRBV20-1 TGCAGTAGGGGAGGTATCACTGAAGCTTTCTTT CSRGGITEAFF
. . TRBJ1-6 TRBV6-5 TGTGCCAGCAGTTACACAAGTTATTCACCCCTCCACTTT CASSYTSYSPLHF
once TRBD1 TRBJ2-3 TRBV18 TGTGCCAGCTCACCCGAAACAGGGGATTTCGATACGCAGTATTTT CASSPETGDFDTQYF
. . TRBJ2-7 TRBV2 TGTGCCAGCAGTTACGGGACAACCTACGAGCAGTACTTC CASSYGTTYEQYF
once TRBD1 TRBJ1-2 TRBV7-9 TGTGCCAGCAGCCTAGGACAGGGGGGGTATGGCTACACCTTC CASSLGQGGYGYTF
few TRBD2 TRBJ2-3 TRBV5-8 TGTGCCAGCAGCTTGTGGTCTAGCGGGTTCACAGATACGCAGTATTTT CASSLWSSGFTDTQYF
. TRBD1 TRBJ1-5 TRBV15 TGTGCCACCAGCAGAGGCGGGACAGGGTATCAGCCCCAGCATTTT CATSRGGTGYQPQHF
. TRBD2 TRBJ2-2 TRBV9 TGTGCCAGCAGCGTAGAGAGCGGGAGGGCCAGAACCGGGGAGCTGTTTTTT CASSVESGRARTGELFF
. . TRBJ2-7 TRBV4-3 TGCGCCAGCAGCCAATCAGCCGCGGCGCCTGGCCACGAGCAGTACTTC CASSQSAAAPGHEQYF
. TRBD2 TRBJ2-3 TRBV10-2 TGCGCCAGCAGTCCCAGCGGGAGGACAGATACGCAGTATTTT CASSPSGRTDTQYF
. TRBD2 TRBJ2-6 TRBV18 TGTGCCAGCTCACCACCGGTCGCGGGAGGCTCTGGGGCCAACGTCCTGACTTTC CASSPPVAGGSGANVLTF
. . TRBJ1-2 TRBV7-9 TGTGCCAGCAGCTTAGGAGAGTTAGCTAACTATGGCTACACCTTC CASSLGELANYGYTF
. TRBD2 TRBJ2-3 TRBV30 TGTGCCTGGAGTGTACATGGGCTAGCGGAAGAAGATACGCAGTATTTT CAWSVHGLAEEDTQYF
. . TRBJ1-2 TRBV7-2 TGTGCCAGCAGCCCCTCGGGGGACTATGGCTACACCTTC CASSPSGDYGYTF
. TRBD1 TRBJ2-2 TRBV7-9 TGTGCCAGCAGCCCCCGGGACAGCTCATACACCGGGGAGCTGTTTTTT CASSPRDSSYTGELFF
. . TRBJ2-1 TRBV18 TGTGCCAGCTCACCACCGGGTCAGGAATACAATGAGCAGTTCTTC CASSPPGQEYNEQFF
once TRBD2 TRBJ2-5 TRBV5-1 TGCGCCAGCAGCTTGGAAGGGACTAGTGTAGGGACGGAGCAGTACTTC CASSLEGTSVGTEQYF
. . TRBJ2-5 TRBV30 TGTGCCTGGACGGCGGGGCTAGGGGACGAGACCCAGTACTTC CAWTAGLGDETQYF
. . TRBJ2-3 TRBV18 TGTGCCAGCTCACCACCGGCAGCCCCAGCGGATACGCAGTATTTT CASSPPAAPADTQYF
. . TRBJ2-5 TRBV2 TGTGCCAGCAGTCCTCAAGAGACCCAGTACTTC CASSPQETQYF
few TRBD2 TRBJ2-5 TRBV19 TGTGCCAGTAGTGTAAGCGGGAGGTTGTACCAAGAGACCCAGTACTTC CASSVSGRLYQETQYF